This entry lists 20 T cell receptor beta chains sequenced from one sample in a study of T cells expressing NK-cell markers. Reanalyzing the 5' RACE reads, TCRdb keeps one entry per CDR3 protein, without DNA. The listing contains 450,000 to 600,000 distinct CDR3 sequences. The sequenced sample was blood T cells: a sorted CD56 or NKG2C T cell subset, CD4+ or CD8+ T cells, or bulk PBMC T cells (not recorded which). These receptors came from a man aged 18 to 29 in good health.

This chain links TRBV6-6 with TRBJ1-5. Germline assignment: CDR1 MNHNY and CDR2 SVGAGI (reference sequence). This CDR3 is 13 amino acids long. The CDR3 region is CASRLRENQPQHF.

The V and J genes are TRBV5-1 and TRBJ2-5. This CDR3 is built from 17 residues. The germline V gene encodes CDR1 SGHRS and CDR2 YFSETQ. The CDR3 spells CASSLGDYNRRGETQYF.

This chain connects TRBV30 to TRBJ2-3. CDR3 length: 11 residues. Germline V CDR1 and CDR2: GTSNPN, SVGIG (reference sequence). The CDR3: CAWGVSITQYF.

The chain combines TRBV29-1 with TRBJ1-3; TCRdb indicates TRBD1, and absent DNA this call remains unverified. Per germline, CDR1 SQVTM and CDR2 ANQGSEA. The CDR3 covers 13 residues. This CDR3 is CSADRNSGNTIYF.

V and J are TRBV5-4 and TRBJ2-5; TCRdb designates TRBD1, a call that cannot be tested without DNA. Germline-derived CDR1 and CDR2 are SGHNT and YYREEE (reference sequence). The CDR3 loop spans 16 amino acids. The CDR3 sequence is CASSLAVGGATETQYF.

V is TRBV27 and J is TRBJ2-3; TCRdb lists TRBD1, though no DNA is available to test this call. The germline V gene has CDR1 MNHEY and CDR2 SMNVEV (reference sequence). The length of the CDR3 is 16 residues. The CDR3 spells CASSLRQGVSTDTQYF.

V is TRBV18 and J is TRBJ2-1; lacking DNA, the TRBD2 call made by TCRdb goes unchecked. This CDR3 contains 17 residues. CDR1 is KGHSH, CDR2 LQKENI, per germline. The chain's CDR3 is CASSPGVGAGGYDEQFF.

CDR3 residues: CAISRDLRETQYF. The chain links TRBV10-3 to TRBJ2-5; absent DNA, TCRdb's TRBD1 call cannot be checked. This CDR3 spans 13 amino acids. Germline lookup yields CDR1 ENHRY and CDR2 SYGVKD.

V usage is TRBV28 and J usage is TRBJ2-7. This CDR3 has 11 amino acids. From germline, CDR1 is MDHEN and CDR2 SYDVKM. The chain's CDR3 is CASSQYYEQYF.

The chain carries TRBV29-1 and TRBJ1-5. CDR3 size: 13 residues. Germline-derived CDR1 and CDR2 are SQVTM and ANQGSEA. CDR3 protein: CSVQVQWNQPQHF.

This sequence joins TRBV29-1 and TRBJ2-1; TCRdb outputs TRBD2, but without DNA this stays unchecked. The CDR3 totals 15 residues. Germline values: CDR1 SQVTM, CDR2 ANQGSEA. CDR3 loop: CSVLGLAATYNEQFF.

V is TRBV12-3 or TRBV12-4 and J is TRBJ1-5. This CDR3 is built from 19 residues. This CDR3 is CASSRTGTAIWIGNQPQHF.

The rearrangement links TRBV5-1 to TRBJ2-2; TCRdb designates TRBD1, a call that cannot be tested without DNA. Germline lookup yields CDR1 SGHRS and CDR2 YFSETQ. CDR3 length: 15 residues. The CDR3 here is CASSYDRAGTGELFF. The full variable domain, completed using reference TRBV5-1 and TRBJ2-2, is KAGVTQTPRYLIKTRGQQVTLSCSPISGHRSVSWYQQTPGQGLQFLFEYFSETQRNKGNFPGRFSGRQFSNSRSEMNVSTLELGDSALYLCASSYDRAGTGELFFGEGSRLTVL.

The rearrangement joins TRBV5-1 to TRBJ1-4. CDR1 and CDR2 (germline): SGHRS, YFSETQ. CDR3 size: 16 residues. This CDR3 reads CASSGTATSVNEKLFF.

This sequence joins TRBV9 and TRBJ2-1; checking the TCRdb D call of TRBD1 is not possible without DNA. The CDR3 loop spans 17 amino acids. Germline loops: CDR1 SGDLS, CDR2 YYNGEE. CDR3 region: CASSGRQGLEGYNEQFF.

The chain employs TRBV29-1 and TRBJ2-3; the TCRdb D gene call, TRBD1, has no DNA to confirm it. The CDR3 consists of 19 residues. CDR1 and CDR2 (germline): SQVTM, ANQGSEA. The CDR3 here is CSVQPNPGTGSSYTDTQYF.

The genes are TRBV5-1 and TRBJ2-3. The length of the CDR3 is 15 residues. Germline V gene lookup returns CDR1 SGHRS and CDR2 YFSETQ. The CDR3 here is CASKNEADTTDTQYF.

This sequence joins TRBV7-9 and TRBJ2-7; TCRdb indicates TRBD1, and absent DNA this call remains unverified. This CDR3 spans 15 amino acids. CDR1 and CDR2 from the germline V gene are SEHNR and FQNEAQ (reference sequence). Here the CDR3 reads CASSSRRLGVYEQYF.

The genes are TRBV20-1 and TRBJ2-1; checking the TCRdb D call of TRBD1 is not possible without DNA. CDR1 and CDR2 (germline): DFQATT, SNEGSKA (reference sequence). There are 15 residues in the CDR3. The CDR3 spells CSAETGTSPYNEQFF.

The genes are TRBV11-2 and TRBJ2-1. The CDR3 loop spans 13 amino acids. Germline CDR1 and CDR2: SGHAT and FQNNGV. The CDR3 spells CASSSIKRNEQFF.